This passage covers 8 T cell receptor beta chains from one sample sequenced in a study of blood T cell repertoires in COVID-19. Clones were sequenced by immunoSEQ multiplex PCR, and TCRdb holds only the in-frame ones, with some missing. The table records fewer than 250,000 clones, over 75% of them present only once. Sequenced sample: PBMCs or T cells enriched from blood (not recorded which). All receptors derive from a woman between 45 and 60 years old with acute COVID-19.

The gene calls are TRBV19 and TRBJ1-5; D remains ambiguous. The CDR3 is made up of 15 amino acids. V was pared by 1 base and J by 7 bases, with 14 bases between. Germline-derived CDR1 and CDR2 are LNHDA and SQIVND (reference sequence). CDR3 nucleotides: TGTGCCAGTAGTATAGCCCTCCAGGCACAGCAGCCCCAGCATTTT. It yields the protein CASSIALQAQQPQHF.

This clone was seen just once. The rearrangement links TRBV6-5 to TRBJ1-2; 7 bases match TRBD1. The germline gives CDR1 MNHEY, CDR2 SVGAGI. J lost 8 bases, V lost 2 bases, and 11 bases had no gene match. The CDR3 totals 15 residues. The chain's CDR3 is CASSYGSTGWSGYTF. The CDR3 bases are TGTGCCAGCAGTTACGGGTCGACAGGGTGGAGCGGCTACACCTTC.

This chain uses TRBV6-4 with TRBJ2-2; D possibly corresponds to TRBD2 (5 bases). V was trimmed by 5 bases and J by 4 bases, leaving 17 bases between them. CDR3 length equals 16 residues. Germline CDR1 is MRHNA and CDR2 is SNTAGT. The CDR3 is CASSCPRWESTGELFF. The CDR3 nucleotides are TGTGCCAGCAGTTGCCCCCGGTGGGAGAGCACCGGGGAGCTGTTTTTT.

The rearrangement joins TRBV6-6 to TRBJ2-5; D uncertain. CDR1 is MNHNY and CDR2 is SVGAGI in the germline V gene (reference sequence). V was pared by 0 bases and J by 1 base, with 3 bases between. The CDR3 contains 13 residues. CDR3 coding DNA: TGTGCCAGCAGTTACTCGGCCCAAGAGACCCAGTACTTC. It yields the protein CASSYSAQETQYF.

The rearrangement joins TRBV5-1 to TRBJ2-7; weak D call: TRBD2 (6 bases). The germline V gene has CDR1 SGHRS and CDR2 YFSETQ. V gave up 2 bases and J gave up 2 bases, with 11 bases separating them. CDR3 size: 14 residues. This CDR3 reads CASSLLAEAYEQYF. CDR3 in DNA: TGCGCCAGCAGCTTATTAGCGGAGGCCTACGAGCAGTACTTC.

The chain couples TRBV6-2 or TRBV6-3 to TRBJ1-2, with D tentatively TRBD1 (5 bases). Germline V lookup: CDR1 MNHEY, CDR2 SVGEGT. Trimming pared 0 bases from V and 1 base from J, leaving 15 bases between. This CDR3 is 17 amino acids long. The CDR3 sequence is CASSYSLHSTDNYGYTF. CDR3 DNA: TGTGCCAGCAGTTACTCGCTCCACTCGACAGATAACTATGGCTACACCTTC.

The chain links TRBV7-8 to TRBJ1-2, with D unclear. The V end lost 0 bases, the J end lost 4 bases, and 15 bases lay between the germline ends. The CDR3 contains 16 residues. CDR1 SGHVS and CDR2 FQNEAQ come from the germline V gene. CDR3 sequence reads: CASSLAGSELSYGYTF. Written as DNA, the CDR3 is TGTGCCAGCAGCTTAGCCGGCAGTGAACTATCCTATGGCTACACCTTC.

The chain combines TRBV19 with TRBJ1-5; TRBD1 aligns across 12 bases. V shed 3 bases, J shed 6 bases, and the junction held 3 bases outside the gene matches. Germline V gene sequence: CDR1 LNHDA, CDR2 SQIVND (reference sequence). The CDR3 extends over 15 amino acids. The CDR3 DNA follows: TGTGCCAGTAGTATCGGGACAGGGGGCGGTCAGCCCCAGCATTTT. Amino acid sequence: CASSIGTGGGQPQHF.